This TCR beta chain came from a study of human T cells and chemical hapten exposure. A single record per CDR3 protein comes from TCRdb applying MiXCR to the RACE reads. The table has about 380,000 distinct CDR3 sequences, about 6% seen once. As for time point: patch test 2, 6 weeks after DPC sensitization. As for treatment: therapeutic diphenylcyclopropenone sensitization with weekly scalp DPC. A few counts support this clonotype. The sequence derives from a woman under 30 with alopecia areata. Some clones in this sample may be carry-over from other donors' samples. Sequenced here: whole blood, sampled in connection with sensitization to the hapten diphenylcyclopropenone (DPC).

CDR3 loop: CASRYGPSRGANRSPLHF. As DNA, the CDR3 is TGTGCCAGCAGATATGGACCGTCGAGGGGGGCTAACCGTTCACCCCTCCACTTT. This chain connects TRBV5-6 to TRBJ1-6, with a tentative D call TRBD1 (6 bases). This CDR3 has 18 amino acids. Trimming stripped 5 bases from V and 9 bases from J, with 27 bases between. Germline lookup yields CDR1 SGHDT and CDR2 YYEEEE.